This TCR beta chain was captured by sequencing in a study of blood T cells in healthy people across ages. J gave up 6 bases and V 4 bases, and 8 bases lay outside the gene matches. This CDR3 is built from 14 residues. Looked up from germline, CDR1 is DFQATT and CDR2 is SNEGSKA (reference sequence). It was around 9 milliliters of peripheral blood that were drawn from each donor. At least 6.5 million PBMCs were isolated per sample. Combining a sample-barcoded 5' primer with a J-beta primer mix, a second PCR ran for 7 to 11 cycles. TCRdb called the 5' RACE reads again in MiXCR, with one record for every CDR3 protein. The top ten hold over 20% of the sample, which has hundreds of thousands of distinct CDR3 sequences, nearly 60% seen once.

The rearrangement uses TRBV20-1 and TRBJ2-7; 11 bases line up with TRBD2. This clonotype was sampled from a man under 40 in good health. The sample consisted of blood. CDR3 in DNA: TGCAGTGCTAAGACACTAGCGGGGGAATTCGAGCAGTACTTC. Its protein is CSAKTLAGEFEQYF.